A selection of T cell receptor beta chains follows, all from one sample in a study of identifying expanded T cells in peripheral blood. The data were produced by immunoSEQ multiplex PCR, yet TCRdb's version contains in-frame clones alone and is incomplete. The data hold about 82,000 clones, with over 85% observed a single time. Sequenced material: blood. Every receptor here comes from a person aged 18 to 75 in good health. Both conserved end residues are part of each CDR3. Fields, in order: clone size, V gene, J gene, D gene, CDR3 DNA, CDR3 protein. D genes are given only for firm matches. Expanded clones get a size class; other rows say once, few or many, or leave the size out.

>NA|TRBV19|TRBJ1-6|NA
TGTGCCAGTAGGGCTGGACAGAATTCACCCCTCCACTTT
CASRAGQNSPLHF
>few|TRBV10-3|TRBJ1-1|NA
TGTGCCATGGGCAGGGCAGTGAACACTGAAGCTTTCTTT
CAMGRAVNTEAFF
>NA|TRBV5-4|TRBJ2-5|TRBD2
TGTGCCAGCAGCTTGGGCCTAGCGGGGGGTAAAGAAGAGACCCAGTACTTC
CASSLGLAGGKEETQYF
>NA|TRBV7-8|TRBJ2-7|NA
TGTGCCAACGCTTGGGCGCCAGATATGGAGCAGTACTTC
CANAWAPDMEQYF
>NA|TRBV4-2|TRBJ2-5|TRBD1
TGTGCCAGCAGCCATCTAGGACAGGCACTCCAAGAGACCCAGTACTTC
CASSHLGQALQETQYF
>NA|TRBV27|TRBJ2-1|NA
TGTGCCAGCAGTCTGTACAATGAGCAGTTCTTC
CASSLYNEQFF
>NA|TRBV4-2|TRBJ2-1|NA
TGTGCCAGCAGCCAAGAGACTATTAATGAGCAGTTCTTC
CASSQETINEQFF
>NA|TRBV7-6|TRBJ2-3|TRBD2
TGTGCCAGCAGCCGTCCAAAGACTAGCGGGGGTACAACTAGCACAGATACGCAGTATTTT
CASSRPKTSGGTTSTDTQYF
>NA|TRBV15|TRBJ2-1|NA
TGTGCCACCAGCAGTGGGGTACGGAGTGAGCAGTTCTTC
CATSSGVRSEQFF
>NA|TRBV5-1|TRBJ1-1|NA
TGCGCCAGCAGCTTTGGTCGGGGGATGAACACTGAAGCTTTCTTT
CASSFGRGMNTEAFF
>NA|TRBV6-5|TRBJ2-1|NA
TGTGCCAGCAGTTCGCCAGGGGGAGGCATGGGCAATGAGCAGTTCTTC
CASSSPGGGMGNEQFF
>NA|TRBV2|TRBJ1-4|TRBD1
TGTGCCAGCAGATCAACAGGGGCAACTAATGAAAAACTGTTTTTT
CASRSTGATNEKLFF
>NA|TRBV5-8|TRBJ1-1|NA
TGTGCCAGCAGCTTGTCGGGGTCTGATGAAGCTTTCTTT
CASSLSGSDEAFF
>NA|TRBV9|TRBJ1-2|TRBD1
TGTGCCAGCAGTCGACAGGGTGTACTCTCTTACCGCTATGGCTACACCTTC
CASSRQGVLSYRYGYTF
>NA|TRBV18|TRBJ2-1|TRBD2
TGTGCCAGCTCACCACCGGGGCTAGCGGGAGGGAGCTCCTACAATGAGCAGTTCTTC
CASSPPGLAGGSSYNEQFF
>NA|TRBV5-4|TRBJ2-1|NA
TGTGCCAGCAGCTTGGAGGTAGGGAACTACAATGAGCAGTTCTTC
CASSLEVGNYNEQFF
>NA|TRBV29-1|TRBJ1-3|NA
TGCAGCGCCAAGCAGGGGACTGTTTCTGGAAACACCATATATTTT
CSAKQGTVSGNTIYF
>NA|TRBV28|TRBJ1-5|NA
TGTGCCAGCAGAGTAACCGGGAATCAGCCCCAGCATTTT
CASRVTGNQPQHF
>once|TRBV18|TRBJ2-3|NA
TGTGCCAGCTCACCACAGTCAGATACGCAGTATTTT
CASSPQSDTQYF
>NA|TRBV9|TRBJ2-2|NA
TGTGCCAGCAGCGTAGAGGCGGCAACTAACACCGGGGAGCTGTTTTTT
CASSVEAATNTGELFF
>NA|TRBV5-1|TRBJ1-6|NA
TGCGCCAGCAGCTTGGGCCCCATGGGGAATTCACCCCTCCACTTT
CASSLGPMGNSPLHF
>NA|TRBV4-1|TRBJ1-1|NA
TGCGCCAGCAGCCAAGATGGTTTGCGAATTTTAGGCACTGAAGCTTTCTTT
CASSQDGLRILGTEAFF
>NA|TRBV2|TRBJ1-3|TRBD1
TGTGCCAGCAGTGAGGACAGGGTTAACACCATATATTTT
CASSEDRVNTIYF